This T cell receptor (beta chain) came from a study of T cell changes during pregnancy in multiple sclerosis (dated by TCRdb to the late 2010s). General notes on the study: Changes in the T cell repertoire over the course of pregnancy were examined in this study in women with multiple sclerosis.

The CDR3, cysteine through phenylalanine, is 14 amino acids long. Only CDR3 DNA remains: 42 bases, in frame from the first base. From a lookup of the germline V gene (reference sequence), CDR1 and CDR2 are SGHNT and YYREEE. Trimming costs V 0 bases and J 1 base, and their ends lie 7 bases apart. Library preparation was by the immunoSEQ multiplex PCR assay. TCRdb stores this immuneACCESS table with in-frame sequences only. Part of the clones is absent; in the studies checked, under half of the shortfall reflects unresolved V genes, and no reason is known for the rest. This sample gives more than 90,000 clones in total; 91% of them show up just once. The top ten constitute approximately 3.4% of the sample. Comment on this clone: Its antigen is not yet known. Base quality data are lacking; no much larger clone is found one base away.

The TCR sequence derives from a female donor with multiple sclerosis, enrolled in a pregnancy study. The chain couples TRBV5-4 to TRBJ2-5; the D gene is perhaps TRBD2, from 5 matching bases. The sequencing used peripheral blood, collected in the second trimester of pregnancy. The DNA sequence reads TGTGCCAGCAGCTTGGTGGACTTCCAAGAGACCCAGTACTTC. This gives the protein CASSLVDFQETQYF.